This T cell receptor beta chain comes out of a study of blood T cell repertoires in COVID-19. V lost 0 bases, J lost 2 bases, and 5 bases lay in between. Germline assignment: CDR1 SGHRS and CDR2 YFSETQ. CDR3 length equals 13 residues. Concerning this clone: This sample also contains other DNA sequences that code for the same CDR3.

Source study methods: The authors estimated nucleated cell counts from reference gene primer amplification. The data were produced by immunoSEQ multiplex PCR, yet TCRdb's version contains in-frame clones alone and is incomplete. V and J calls and clone size are those listed in that table; D and trimming were worked out from the DNA. The sample yields over 60,000 clones, 89% seen once. The chain combines TRBV5-1 with TRBJ1-2; no clear D gene. Specimen: peripheral blood. The clonotype originates from a man at least 80 years old with acute or convalescent COVID-19. The CDR3 bases are TGCGCCAGCAGCTTGGGTCAAAACTATGGCTACACCTTC. The encoded protein is CASSLGQNYGYTF.